This record looks at one T cell receptor (beta chain) sequence and its context. The clone's antigen remains unknown. Base-call qualities are not available, and no considerably larger clone is one nucleotide away. The library was made by the immunoSEQ multiplex PCR assay. A mixture of 60 forward primers for TCR Vbeta segments and 13 reverse primers for TCR Jbeta segments was used in the multiplex PCR. A multiplex PCR assay on genomic DNA amplified the CDR3 region of rearranged TCR beta genes. Amplified TCR beta libraries were sequenced as 87-base-pair reads on the Illumina HiSeq System. Per the source publication's procedure: A later analysis tallied around 87 million unique TCR beta chains across the 666 repertoires, and about 10 million of those chains were shared by two or more donors. To remove PCR and sequencing errors, raw reads were error-corrected and collapsed into unique sequences using a nearest-neighbor algorithm that merged closely related sequences. V, D and J gene segments were assigned by aligning CDR3 sequences to IMGT reference sequences. For a sequence to be retained, a match of at least six nucleotides was required to both a V gene segment and a J gene segment. A rearrangement counted as productive if the CDR3 had no stop codons and remained in frame with V and J, and every other rearrangement counted as non-productive. CDR3 was defined by IMGT convention, running from the second conserved V-encoded cysteine to the conserved J-encoded phenylalanine. In an earlier analysis of just under 600 of the donors, sequences lacking an unambiguous match to a single V gene segment were excluded. In an earlier analysis of 450 to 750 of the donors, a V segment was called functional when productive rearrangements were above 56.7%, and segregating when the standard deviation between donors exceeded 5%. A statistical classification framework was built for diagnosing cytomegalovirus status from the catalog of TCR beta chain sequences. V and J gene assignment, in a later analysis, came from comparing TCR nucleotide sequences with IMGT/GENE-DB human TR gene sequences. The TCRdist pipeline was used in a later analysis to assign CDR3 sequences and most-parsimonious VDJ recombination scenarios. A later analysis defined each TCR beta chain by its CDR3 amino acid sequence plus V-gene family, and excluded reads lacking a unique V-gene family. In a later analysis, 450 to 600 highly shared, low-generation-probability nucleotide sequences were removed to address suspected cross-contamination and a sequencing artifact. A later analysis calculated a clonal expansion index for each public chain from normalized within-repertoire ranks of inferred template counts. In a later analysis, generation probabilities were computed with a VDJ recombination model fitted to out-of-frame rearrangements, and the resulting probabilities were checked against IGoR. In a later analysis, hypergeometric tests were used to score TCR-TCR, TCR-HLA and TCR-CMV co-occurrence, with a repertoire-size bias correction applied to TCR pairs. False discovery rates were estimated in a later analysis by permuting HLA or CMV assignments 20 times. In a later analysis, co-occurring TCRs were grouped using DBSCAN, and TCRdist sequence similarity was added for clustering within HLA-allele-positive subsets. Repertoires with fewer than 30,000 or more than 120,000 public chains were left out of co-occurrence clustering, as were five repertoires with anomalous nucleotide sharing. TCRdb stores this immuneACCESS table with in-frame sequences only. Part of the clones is absent; in the studies checked, under half of the shortfall reflects unresolved V genes, and no reason is known for the rest. V, J and clone size were drawn from that table, and D and trimming were deduced from the DNA. The sample includes roughly 56,000 clones, with about four fifths observed a single time. The top ten hold 2% to 2.5% of the sample.

This sample is drawn from a study of cytomegalovirus exposure and HLA in healthy donors (dated 2017 in TCRdb). For the study in its entirety: An earlier analysis of several hundred of the donors reported approximately 300 Gb of sequence data and 90 million to 120 million unique TCR beta sequences obtained from roughly 180 million T cells. In an earlier analysis of 500 to 650 of the donors, high-throughput TCR beta sequencing was used to judge whether each TCR beta V gene segment behaved as functional or pseudogenic. Donor age, sex, ethnicity and CMV serostatus were collected together with the repertoire data. Approximately 300 gigabases of sequencing data and around 90 million unique TCR sequences made up an early release that covered several hundred HLA-typed donors. Class I and class II HLA loci were covered by the typing at four-digit resolution. Typing coverage varied by locus: about 620-630 donors for A, B, C, DRB1 and DQB1; 522 for DQA1; more than 600 for DPA1; 400 to 480 for DPB1. On average, 235,054 unique TCR beta nucleotide sequences were sequenced per donor among several hundred genotyped donors of the cohort, with approximately 18% of those sequences being non-productive. The study was designed to test whether signatures of past pathogen exposure could be identified by cataloging public T cell receptors. High-throughput TCR immunosequencing, statistical association of individual TCRs with disease status, and machine learning were combined to predict cytomegalovirus infection status. Because of strong linkage in the cohort, 5 or 6 DR-DQ haplotypes were treated as single units for association and clustering. Using immunosequencing, the study profiled T cell repertoires from some 670 subjects and related those repertoires to cytomegalovirus serostatus. A later genetic analysis took genome-wide SNP genotypes for about 65% of the roughly 670 donors and used that subset as a discovery cohort. To study patterns of TCR occurrence, a later analysis re-analyzed previously published TCR beta repertoires from 500 to 850 donors and added high-resolution HLA genotyping. In addition to the first cohort of about 650 subjects, a separate validation cohort of approximately 130 different subjects was used. The later analysis used no new phenotypic data to find candidate immune exposures, relying instead on TCR beta sequences and their occurrence across donors. All discovery cohort repertoires had been generated using a single sequencing platform. Among the roughly 390 genotyped donors, about 85% belonged to the genetic ancestry cluster associated with self-reported Caucasian donors.

The cohort consisted of 650 to 850 healthy bone marrow donors. At the time of sampling, all cohort members were nominally healthy, though unrecorded immune exposures were likely present. The donor tested CMV seropositive and was one of the 289 seropositive cohort members. Every donor gave a peripheral blood sample, and the peripheral blood mononuclear cells from that sample were used for TCR beta sequencing. Genomic DNA extraction from the blood cell samples was performed with the Qiagen DNeasy Blood Extraction Kit. Its CDR3 holds 14 amino acids, cysteine through phenylalanine. CDR3 DNA only is kept here, 42 bases in frame from base 1. CDR1 is given as SQVTM and CDR2 as ANQGSEA, both from the germline V gene. The V end loses 4 bases and the J end loses 0 bases, and a stretch of 13 bases separates them. Overall study results and their limits: Several of the top co-occurrence clusters appeared to be linked to parvovirus B19, influenza, CMV and Epstein-Barr virus, according to a later analysis. At a false discovery rate of 0.05, a later analysis linked approximately 18,000 TCR beta sequences to specific HLA alleles. Because HLA typing was unavailable for some donors at each locus, only the typed subset was used in association tests. For the cohort, immune exposure information was limited to CMV serostatus. Three of the identified cytomegalovirus-associated TCR beta chains were confirmed in vitro to be specific for cytomegalovirus antigens. The presence/absence analyses assumed that sequencing depth was roughly uniform across donors, and that assumption may not be true. V-gene and J-gene trimming of TCR beta chains was associated with a missense DCLRE1C variant in a later genetic analysis, and the association was replicated in an independent cohort. According to the authors, the approach could potentially be generalized to other disease states and immunological phenotypes. The study listed 150 to 200 TCR beta chains as associated with cytomegalovirus. A later analysis found that most CMV-associated TCR beta chains appeared HLA-restricted, with HLA associations seemingly driven largely by CMV exposure. The cohort was sequenced for TCR beta chains only, and without alpha or paired-chain data the features that could be detected were limited. The earlier analysis of a few hundred of the donors excluded approximately 17 rarely observed V segments, including chromosome 9 orphons, because counts were too low. Compared with equally common non-associated chains, HLA-associated TCR beta chains in a later analysis were more clonally expanded and had lower generation probabilities. Linkage disequilibrium might explain the correlated functional status among segregating V segments, but an unknown experimental factor could not be ruled out. A further reported finding was that TCR beta sequences accurately predicted the HLA-A and HLA-B alleles for most subjects in the first cohort. In a later analysis, TCR association rates were found to vary across HLA loci, with the most associated TCRs seen for DRB1 alleles and the fewest for HLA-C alleles. An earlier analysis of approximately 530 of the donors showed that most TCR beta V segments appeared in productive rearrangements either about 87% or about 30% of the time, which broadly matched IMGT annotations. Some IMGT-functional V segments, including TRBV6-2 and TRBV6-3, could not be told apart with the 87-base-pair reads, so those segments were excluded. While some public TCRs were present in many individuals, most TCR sequences turned up only very rarely across donors. The classifier was reported to diagnose cytomegalovirus status with high specificity and sensitivity in both the original and validation cohorts. A later genetic analysis reported fewer N-insertions in productive TCRs among donors in an Asian-associated ancestry cluster than the roughly 700-donor mean. When HLA alleles, especially DR and DQ, strongly co-occurred, attributing TCR associations to individual alleles was difficult. A cluster of highly shared sequence variants was judged likely to represent a technical artifact of the sequencing pipeline.

Rearrangement joined TRBV29-1 to TRBJ2-7, and perhaps TRBD2 as D gene, on 6 matching bases. Sequenced sample: PBMCs. This sequence originates from a boy aged 5-17 years in good health and CMV-seropositive. Read as DNA, the sequence is TGCAGCGTTGTGGGGCGGGAAAGCTCCTACGAGCAGTACTTC. The translation is CSVVGRESSYEQYF.